This T cell receptor (beta chain) came from a study of blood T cell repertoires in COVID-19. Study-level background: Italy, Spain and the United States were the sources of the convalescent and acute COVID-19 samples.

Deletions cut 1 base from V and 1 base from J, with 5 bases between. The germline V gene has CDR1 SGHRS and CDR2 YFSETQ. The CDR3 is 13 residues long. The cohort comprised adults aged 18 to 89 years residing in about 25 US areas. Participant-given clinical history determined each cohort assignment. Recovery meant two consecutive negative NP/OP PCR tests, professional clearance, or resolved symptoms. Assay: immunoSEQ multiplex PCR; the TCRdb copy retains only in-frame clones and omits some. The sample includes 150,000 or so clones, roughly 88% of them seen just once. Regarding this clone: Different DNA sequences within this sample yield the same CDR3.

This receptor was taken from a woman aged 55 to 70 who had recovered from COVID-19. The chain employs TRBV5-1 and TRBJ1-2; D uncertain. Sequencing input: PBMCs or T cells enriched from blood (not recorded which). The CDR3 protein is CASSLNSNYGYTF. The CDR3 nucleotides read TGCGCCAGCAGCTTGAACAGTAACTATGGCTACACCTTC.